This T cell receptor (beta chain) was identified in a study of identical twins. The CDR3 covers 14 residues. Per the germline V gene, CDR1 is SGHRS and CDR2 is YFSETQ. Trimming cost V 0 bases and J 5 bases, with 9 bases left between them. TCRdb reanalysed the 5' RACE reads using MiXCR and keeps one entry per CDR3 protein. The data hold 450,000 or so distinct CDR3 sequences, with more than 13% observed a single time. This clonotype appeared many times. The same specimen was also included in a second study, on yellow fever vaccine responses in identical twins.

Sequencing was done on a sample of CD4+ T cells sorted from blood. The receptor was derived from a woman in her late teens or twenties in good health. The chain has TRBV5-1 and TRBJ2-1; D gene ambiguous. The CDR3 DNA is TGCGCCAGCAGCTTGGGCAGCCGGGACAATGAGCAGTTCTTC. It codes for CASSLGSRDNEQFF.